A single sample is the source of the 14 T cell receptor beta chains below, sequenced in a study of cytomegalovirus exposure and HLA in healthy donors (dated by TCRdb to the late 2010s). Receptor libraries were prepared by the immunoSEQ multiplex PCR assay. For the multiplex PCR, a mixture combining 60 forward primers for TCR Vbeta segments and 13 reverse primers for TCR Jbeta segments was used. TCRdb took this table from immuneACCESS and kept in-frame rearrangements with V and J called. Such tables lack part of the clones; where checked against another copy, unresolved V genes explain under half of the gap, and the rest is unexplained. The sample table on file contains about 160,000 clones. 2% to 2.5% of the sample lies in the top ten. The source material was PBMCs. The receptors originated from a man younger than 40 in good health and CMV-seronegative.

The chain recombines TRBV7-9 with TRBJ1-1, with 9 bases identical to TRBD1. The V gene's germline CDR1 is SEHNR and CDR2 FQNEAQ (reference sequence). Losses at the gene ends were 3 bases for V and 7 bases for J; bases not matched to a gene: 6. The CDR3 covers 14 residues. The CDR3 bases are TGTGCCAGCAGCTTCACAGGGGGCGAGGGTGAAGCTTTCTTT. It encodes CASSFTGGEGEAFF.

The CDR3, as DNA: TGCGCCAGCAGCTTGGTATCTGACAGGGGTGAAAAACTGTTTTTT. The encoded protein is CASSLVSDRGEKLFF. V gene TRBV5-1 combines with J gene TRBJ1-4, with 8 nucleotides matching TRBD1. Germline assignment: CDR1 SGHRS and CDR2 YFSETQ. The CDR3 is 15 amino acids. V shed 0 bases and J 7 bases; nucleotides not matched to a gene: 5.

V usage is TRBV5-1 and J usage is TRBJ2-5, with no clear D. The end of the DNA fits TRBJ2-7 better, so the J call may be wrong. CDR1 SGHRS and CDR2 YFSETQ come from the germline V gene. The CDR3 is 13 amino acids. The CDR3 nucleotides are TGCGCCAGCAGCTCTAACGACGTGGGCGAGCAGTACTTC. Its protein product is CASSSNDVGEQYF.

This sequence joins TRBV29-1 and TRBJ2-1; the D gene is possibly TRBD1 (5 bases). The CDR3 length is 15 residues. CDR1 is SQVTM and CDR2 is ANQGSEA in the germline V gene. Trimming cost V 8 bases and J 9 bases, with 26 bases left between them. In nucleotides, the CDR3 is TGCAGCTTTGCCGGGTGGGCCGGATGGGGCGGTGAGCAGTTCTTC. Translated, it gives CSFAGWAGWGGEQFF.

The CDR3 nucleotides are TGTGCCAGCAGCTCGGGACAGCGCGCCGATCAGCCCCAGCATTTT. Translating it yields CASSSGQRADQPQHF. The chain carries TRBV5-5 and TRBJ1-5; 7 nucleotides match TRBD1. Looked up from germline, CDR1 is SGHKS and CDR2 is YYEKEE (reference sequence). The CDR3 has 15 amino acids. Germline trimming cut 3 bases from V and 5 bases from J; bases unmatched to any gene: 8.

The chain recombines TRBV27 with TRBJ1-2; maybe TRBD1 (5 bases). The CDR3 spans 13 residues. CDR1 MNHEY and CDR2 SMNVEV come from the germline V gene (reference sequence). Trimming took off 6 bases at V and 8 bases at J, with 16 bases between the two ends. The CDR3 sequence: CASRGSGGGGYTF. The CDR3 DNA reads as TGTGCCAGCAGAGGGAGCGGGGGAGGAGGCTACACCTTC.

This chain uses TRBV5-4 with TRBJ1-5; possible D gene TRBD1, 6 bases. CDR1 is SGHNT and CDR2 is YYREEE in the germline V gene (reference sequence). This CDR3 has 16 residues. V was cut by 0 bases and J by 0 bases, with 10 bases left in between. CDR3 DNA sequence: TGTGCCAGCAGCTTGGGCGGGGGCCTTAGCAATCAGCCCCAGCATTTT. Encoded protein: CASSLGGGLSNQPQHF.

V gene TRBV7-2 combines with J gene TRBJ1-1; no reliable D call. Deletions cut 3 bases from V and 4 bases from J, with 9 bases between. Germline V CDR1 and CDR2: SGHTA, FQGNSA. CDR3 length equals 13 residues. In DNA, the CDR3 is TGTGCCAGCAGCTTTGCGGAAGGCACTGAAGCTTTCTTT. Translation: CASSFAEGTEAFF.

The CDR3 region has the DNA TGCGCCAGCAGCCAAGAACACAGGAACACTGAAGCTTTCTTT. As protein: CASSQEHRNTEAFF. The chain employs TRBV4-1 and TRBJ1-1; D unclear. With 0 bases removed from V and 1 base from J, the gap between germline ends came to 6 bases. The CDR3 is 14 amino acids. Per the germline V gene, CDR1 is MGHRA and CDR2 is YSYEKL.

This chain joins TRBV6-1 and TRBJ2-1; 9 bases are shared with TRBD2. Germline V gene sequence: CDR1 MNHNS, CDR2 SASEGT. The CDR3 is 15 residues long. V lost 8 bases to trimming and J lost 3 bases; unmatched junction nucleotides: 8. CDR3 region: CASGLGTSSYNEQFF. The CDR3, as DNA: TGTGCCAGCGGCCTCGGGACTAGCAGCTACAATGAGCAGTTCTTC.

The chain recombines TRBV12-5 with TRBJ2-1; 12 positions agree with TRBD2. The J segment lost 16 bases and the V segment lost 5 bases, leaving 15 bases of the junction unmatched. The CDR3 sequence is 15 residues long. Germline values: CDR1 LGHNT, CDR2 FRNRAP. The CDR3 DNA is TGTGCTAGTGGTCCTGGACTAGCGGGAACCGAGGTTGAATTCTTC. As protein: CASGPGLAGTEVEFF.

The genes are TRBV6-1 and TRBJ2-5; D gene ambiguous. The J call could be wrong; TRBJ2-7 is a better fit for the DNA end. The germline CDR1 and CDR2 sequences are MNHNS and SASEGT. The length of the CDR3 is 12 residues. CDR3 DNA sequence: TGTGCCAGCAGTGAAACCTCCTACGAGCAGTACTTC. Its translation is CASSETSYEQYF.

This sequence joins TRBV4-1 and TRBJ2-3; 10 nucleotides line up with TRBD1. Germline CDR1 is MGHRA and CDR2 is YSYEKL. The CDR3 consists of 16 residues. V was pared by 3 bases and J by 0 bases, with 3 bases of the junction left unmatched. CDR3 region: CASSQGQGSSTDTQYF. CDR3 coding DNA: TGCGCCAGCAGCCAGGGACAGGGGTCTAGCACAGATACGCAGTATTTT.

The chain has TRBV27 and TRBJ1-1; the match to TRBD1 covers 7 bases. With 4 bases clipped from V and 3 bases from J, the junction kept 8 bases outside the gene matches. CDR1 and CDR2 (germline): MNHEY, SMNVEV (reference sequence). CDR3 length: 15 residues. In DNA form, the CDR3 reads TGTGCCAGCAGTTCCTCGACAGGGCGGTACACTGAAGCTTTCTTT. It specifies CASSSSTGRYTEAFF.